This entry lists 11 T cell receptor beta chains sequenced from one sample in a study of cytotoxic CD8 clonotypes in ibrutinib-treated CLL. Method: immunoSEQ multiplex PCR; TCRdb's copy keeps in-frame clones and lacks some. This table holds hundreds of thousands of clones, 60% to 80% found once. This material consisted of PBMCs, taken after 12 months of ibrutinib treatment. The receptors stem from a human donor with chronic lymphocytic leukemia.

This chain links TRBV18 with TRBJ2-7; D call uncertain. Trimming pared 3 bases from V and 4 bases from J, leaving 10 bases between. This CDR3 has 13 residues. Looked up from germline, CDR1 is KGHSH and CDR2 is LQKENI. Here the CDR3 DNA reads TGTGCCAGCTCACCGCCAGGTTCGTACGAGCAGTACTTC. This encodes CASSPPGSYEQYF.

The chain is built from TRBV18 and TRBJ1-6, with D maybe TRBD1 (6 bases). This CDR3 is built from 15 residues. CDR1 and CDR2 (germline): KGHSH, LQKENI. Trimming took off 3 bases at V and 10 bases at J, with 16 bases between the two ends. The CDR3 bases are TGTGCCAGCTCACCGTCGGGACTCAGGGGCTCACCCCTCCACTTT. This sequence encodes CASSPSGLRGSPLHF.

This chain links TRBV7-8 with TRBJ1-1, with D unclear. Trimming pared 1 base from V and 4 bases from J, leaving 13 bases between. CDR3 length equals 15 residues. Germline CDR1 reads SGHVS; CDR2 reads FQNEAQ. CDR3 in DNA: TGTGCCAGCAGCTTAGTGGATCGCGGGTTCACTGAAGCTTTCTTT. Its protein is CASSLVDRGFTEAFF.

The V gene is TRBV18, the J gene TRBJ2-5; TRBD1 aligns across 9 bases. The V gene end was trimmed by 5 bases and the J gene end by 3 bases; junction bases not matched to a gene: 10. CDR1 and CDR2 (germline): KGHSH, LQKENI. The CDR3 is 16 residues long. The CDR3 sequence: CASSSRDRVIKETQYF. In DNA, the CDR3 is TGTGCCAGCTCATCACGGGACAGGGTTATTAAAGAGACCCAGTACTTC.

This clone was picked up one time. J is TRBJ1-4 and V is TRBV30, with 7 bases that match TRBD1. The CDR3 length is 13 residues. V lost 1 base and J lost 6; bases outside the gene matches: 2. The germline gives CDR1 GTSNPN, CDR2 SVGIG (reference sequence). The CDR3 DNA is TGTGCCTGGAGTGCTGGGACAGATGAAAAACTGTTTTTT. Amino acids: CAWSAGTDEKLFF.

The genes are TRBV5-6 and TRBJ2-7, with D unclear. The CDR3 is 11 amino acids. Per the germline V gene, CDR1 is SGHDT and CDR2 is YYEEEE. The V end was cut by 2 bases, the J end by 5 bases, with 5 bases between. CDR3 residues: CASSFIDEQYF. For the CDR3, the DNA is TGTGCCAGCAGCTTTATCGACGAGCAGTACTTC. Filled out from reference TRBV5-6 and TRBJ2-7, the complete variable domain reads DAGVTQSPTHLIKTRGQQVTLRCSPKSGHDTVSWYQQALGQGPQFIFQYYEEEERQRGNFPDRFSGHQFPNYSSELNVNALLLGDSALYLCASSFIDEQYFGPGTRLTVT.

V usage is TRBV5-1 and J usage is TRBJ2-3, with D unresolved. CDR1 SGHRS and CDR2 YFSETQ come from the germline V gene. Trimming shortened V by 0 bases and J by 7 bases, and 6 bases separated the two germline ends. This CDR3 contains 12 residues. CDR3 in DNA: TGCGCCAGCAGCTTGGGTGCCTATACGCAGTATTTT. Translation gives CASSLGAYTQYF.

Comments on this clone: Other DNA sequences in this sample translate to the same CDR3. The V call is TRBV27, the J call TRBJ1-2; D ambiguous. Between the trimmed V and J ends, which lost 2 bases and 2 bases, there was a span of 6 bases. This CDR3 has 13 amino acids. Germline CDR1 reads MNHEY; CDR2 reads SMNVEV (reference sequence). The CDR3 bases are TGTGCCAGCAGTTTACGGCCGAACTATGGCTACACCTTC. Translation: CASSLRPNYGYTF.

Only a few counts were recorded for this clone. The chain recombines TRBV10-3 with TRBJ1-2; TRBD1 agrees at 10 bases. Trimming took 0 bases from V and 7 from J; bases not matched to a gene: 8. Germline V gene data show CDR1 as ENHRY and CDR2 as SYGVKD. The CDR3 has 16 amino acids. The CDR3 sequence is CAISESRTGGYVGYTF. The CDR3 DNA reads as TGTGCCATCAGTGAGTCAAGGACAGGGGGTTACGTTGGCTACACCTTC.

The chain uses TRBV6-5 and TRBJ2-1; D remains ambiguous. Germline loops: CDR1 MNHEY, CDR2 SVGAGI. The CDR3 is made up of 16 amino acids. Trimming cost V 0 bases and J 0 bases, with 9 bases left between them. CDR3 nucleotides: TGTGCCAGCAGTTACTCGGCCTACAGCTCCTACAATGAGCAGTTCTTC. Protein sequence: CASSYSAYSSYNEQFF.

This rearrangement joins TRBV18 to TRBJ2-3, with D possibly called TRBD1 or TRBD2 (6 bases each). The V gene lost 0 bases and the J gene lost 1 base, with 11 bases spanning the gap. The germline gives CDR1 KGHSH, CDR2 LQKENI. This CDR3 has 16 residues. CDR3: CASSPPNREGTDTQYF. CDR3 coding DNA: TGTGCCAGCTCACCACCCAACAGGGAGGGCACAGATACGCAGTATTTT. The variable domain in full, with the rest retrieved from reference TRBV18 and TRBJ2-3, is NAGVMQNPRHLVRRRGQEARLRCSPMKGHSHVYWYRQLPEEGLKFMVYLQKENIIDESGMPKERFSAEFPKEGPSILRIQQVVRGDSAAYFCASSPPNREGTDTQYFGPGTRLTVL.